These 14 T cell receptor beta chains came from one sample sequenced in a study of blood T cell repertoires in COVID-19. Measured with immunoSEQ multiplex PCR; TCRdb has only the in-frame clones, and not every one. The table has approximately 300,000 clones, roughly 90% seen once; the top ten hold 4%. Sequenced material: peripheral blood. The source of these receptors is a woman between 45 and 65 years old with active or convalescent COVID-19.

The chain joins TRBV7-2 to TRBJ2-7, with 10 bases identical to TRBD2. Germline V gives CDR1 SGHTA, CDR2 FQGNSA. This CDR3 comprises 16 residues. V lost 1 base and J lost 5; bases outside the gene matches: 8. This CDR3 is CASSLEASSGRHEQYF. The CDR3 bases are TGTGCCAGCAGCTTAGAGGCGTCTAGCGGGAGACACGAGCAGTACTTC.

The V call is TRBV10-3, the J call TRBJ1-6; tentative D call: TRBD1 (5 bases). Germline CDR1 ENHRY, CDR2 SYGVKD. The CDR3 is made up of 14 amino acids. The germline V and J ends were trimmed by 7 bases and 8 bases, with 15 bases remaining between them. The CDR3 DNA sequence: TGTGCCATCATTCTCCGGGGGGGGGATTCACCCCTCCACTTT. Its translation: CAIILRGGDSPLHF.

The J gene is TRBJ1-2, the V gene TRBV11-2; TRBD1 matches 9 bases. This CDR3 region has 16 residues. The J segment lost 2 bases and the V segment lost 1 base, leaving 5 bases of the junction unmatched. Germline lookup yields CDR1 SGHAT and CDR2 FQNNGV. The CDR3 bases are TGTGCCAGCAGCTTAGGGAGGGACAGGGTCAACTATGGCTACACCTTC. Translation: CASSLGRDRVNYGYTF. Complete variable domain (other parts from reference TRBV11-2 and TRBJ1-2): EAGVAQSPRYKIIEKRQSVAFWCNPISGHATLYWYQQILGQGPKLLIQFQNNGVVDDSQLPKDRFSAERLKGVDSTLKIQPAKLEDSAVYLCASSLGRDRVNYGYTFGSGTRLTVV.

The V gene is TRBV7-2, the J gene TRBJ2-3; 11 bases map to TRBD2. This CDR3 region has 16 residues. CDR1 SGHTA and CDR2 FQGNSA come from the germline V gene. V lost 3 bases, J lost 5 bases, and 7 bases stayed unmatched. CDR3 bases: TGTGCCAGCAGCTTTTTAGCGGGAGGGCCGAAAGATACGCAGTATTTT. Translation: CASSFLAGGPKDTQYF.

This clone appeared a few times. This chain links TRBV11-2 with TRBJ1-3; D unclear. The CDR3 is 17 amino acids. Per germline, CDR1 SGHAT and CDR2 FQNNGV. V lost 0 bases to trimming and J lost 6 bases, with 18 bases between them. The CDR3 sequence: CASSLDLAGWALNTIYF. CDR3 DNA sequence: TGTGCCAGCAGCTTAGATTTGGCGGGCTGGGCCCTAAACACCATATATTTT.

The chain links TRBV7-9 to TRBJ2-1; perhaps TRBD1 as D (6 bases). Trimming stripped 5 bases from V and 5 bases from J, with 13 bases between. Germline lookup yields CDR1 SEHNR and CDR2 FQNEAQ (reference sequence). The CDR3 is 14 amino acids. This CDR3 is CASSPQGQNNEQFF. DNA of the CDR3: TGTGCCAGCAGCCCCCAAGGACAGAACAATGAGCAGTTCTTC.

The rearrangement links TRBV30 to TRBJ2-7; TRBD1 aligns across 11 bases. The junction had 5 bases not matched to a gene; V was cut back by 5 bases and J by 2 bases. The CDR3 is 14 residues long. Germline V lookup: CDR1 GTSNPN, CDR2 SVGIG (reference sequence). CDR3 sequence reads: CAWESGQGAYEQYF. The CDR3 DNA reads TGTGCCTGGGAATCGGGACAGGGGGCCTACGAGCAGTACTTC.

The V gene is TRBV4-1, the J gene TRBJ2-5; D is ambiguous. Per germline, CDR1 MGHRA and CDR2 YSYEKL. With 0 bases removed from V and 9 bases from J, the gap between germline ends came to 17 bases. The CDR3 covers 15 residues. The CDR3 region is CASSQDALIPSAQYF. DNA of the CDR3: TGCGCCAGCAGCCAAGATGCGCTTATCCCGTCCGCCCAGTACTTC.

The rearrangement joins TRBV9 to TRBJ2-5, with D tentatively TRBD2 (5 bases). This CDR3 comprises 13 residues. Trimming took off 2 bases at V and 4 bases at J, with 9 bases between the two ends. Germline assignment: CDR1 SGDLS and CDR2 YYNGEE. CDR3 nucleotide sequence: TGTGCCAGCAGCGTCCGCGGGCGAGAGACCCAGTACTTC. Translating it yields CASSVRGRETQYF.

The V gene is TRBV9, the J gene TRBJ1-2, with 8 bases identical to TRBD1. This CDR3 has 14 residues. CDR1 and CDR2 from the germline V gene are SGDLS and YYNGEE. Trimming took 3 bases from V and 7 from J; bases not matched to a gene: 8. CDR3 DNA sequence: TGTGCCAGCAGCGCCCAGGGGGCGAAGAGTGGCTACACCTTC. Encoded protein: CASSAQGAKSGYTF.

V gene TRBV4-1 combines with J gene TRBJ2-5; perhaps TRBD1 as D (6 bases). Germline V gives CDR1 MGHRA, CDR2 YSYEKL. Trimming left V 0 bases short and J 5 bases short, with 13 bases between. This CDR3 is built from 15 residues. The CDR3 region is CASSQDAGVYETQYF. As DNA, the CDR3 is TGCGCCAGCAGCCAAGATGCAGGGGTATATGAGACCCAGTACTTC.

The chain joins TRBV4-1 to TRBJ1-5; 8 positions match TRBD1. CDR1 and CDR2 from the germline V gene are MGHRA and YSYEKL. The CDR3 covers 14 residues. The V gene end was trimmed by 4 bases and the J gene end by 7 bases; junction bases not matched to a gene: 6. The CDR3 is CASSLTTGVQPQHF. CDR3 bases: TGCGCCAGCAGCCTTACGACAGGGGTACAGCCCCAGCATTTT.

This clone showed up just once. The chain combines TRBV19 with TRBJ1-2; 8 bases are shared with TRBD1. CDR3 length: 14 amino acids. Germline V lookup: CDR1 LNHDA, CDR2 SQIVND (reference sequence). The V gene end was trimmed by 5 bases and the J gene end by 2 bases; junction bases not matched to a gene: 4. DNA of the CDR3: TGTGCCAGTAGTTTCCGGGACAGGAACTATGGCTACACCTTC. It is translated as CASSFRDRNYGYTF. Complete variable domain (other parts from reference TRBV19 and TRBJ1-2): DGGITQSPKYLFRKEGQNVTLSCEQNLNHDAMYWYRQDPGQGLRLIYYSQIVNDFQKGDIAEGYSVSREKKESFPLTVTSAQKNPTAFYLCASSFRDRNYGYTFGSGTRLTVV.

The chain uses TRBV4-3 and TRBJ2-3; TRBD2 agrees at 15 bases. This CDR3 region has 16 residues. V lost 4 bases and J lost 6; bases outside the gene matches: 5. Germline V lookup: CDR1 LGHNA, CDR2 YSLEER. The CDR3 DNA reads as TGCGCCAGCAGCCCCGGACTAGCGGGGGGGCTGGATACGCAGTATTTT. This gives the protein CASSPGLAGGLDTQYF.